The T cell receptor (beta chain) under discussion was sequenced for a study of T cells after yellow fever vaccination. In its sample, this clonotype was seen many times. Overall study findings and caveats: Weaker in magnitude, the secondary response showed a faster peak on day 5 versus 15.

Template switching with 5'RACE generated the TCR cDNA and added a universal primer site and UMIs. A single record per CDR3 protein comes from TCRdb applying MiXCR to the 5' RACE reads. Of around 25,000 distinct CDR3 sequences listed, 3.4% are singletons. CDR3 length equals 13 residues. The germline CDR1 and CDR2 sequences are SQVTM and ANQGSEA. V was cut by 4 bases and J by 12 bases, with 19 bases left in between. The clonotype originates from a man between 18 and 35 years old who received the YFV17D yellow fever vaccine. V gene TRBV29-1 combines with J gene TRBJ2-1; D may match TRBD1 or TRBD2 (6 bases each). The source was PBMCs, either bulk or a sorted T-cell subset (CD4+, CD8+, memory, or dextramer-sorted; not recorded which), collected roughly seven weeks after the first yellow fever vaccination. Written as DNA, the CDR3 is TGCAGCGTTGTGTTGGGACAAGGGAGGACGCAGTTCTTC. Translated, it gives CSVVLGQGRTQFF.